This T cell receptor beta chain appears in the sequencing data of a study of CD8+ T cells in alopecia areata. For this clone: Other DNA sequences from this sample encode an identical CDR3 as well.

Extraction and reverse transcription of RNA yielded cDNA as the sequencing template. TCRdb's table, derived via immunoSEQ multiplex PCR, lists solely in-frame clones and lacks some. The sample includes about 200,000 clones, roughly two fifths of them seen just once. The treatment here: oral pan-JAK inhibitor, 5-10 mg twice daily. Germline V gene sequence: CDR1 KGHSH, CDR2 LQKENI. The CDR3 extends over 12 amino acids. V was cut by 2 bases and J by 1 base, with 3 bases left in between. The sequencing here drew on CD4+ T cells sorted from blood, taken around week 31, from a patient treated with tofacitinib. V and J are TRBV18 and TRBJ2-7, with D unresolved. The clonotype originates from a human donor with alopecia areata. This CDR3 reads CASSPSSYEQYF. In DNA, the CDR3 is TGTGCCAGCTCACCATCTTCCTACGAGCAGTACTTC.